By frequency in the sample, the clone carrying this TCR beta chain is medium-sized. This sample was taken from a study of blood T cell repertoires in COVID-19. The method was immunoSEQ multiplex PCR; TCRdb's version includes in-frame clones alone and lacks a portion of them. The table records 150,000 to 200,000 clones, approximately 83% of them present only once. Germline CDR1 and CDR2: MNHEY and SMNVEV (reference sequence). This CDR3 spans 14 amino acids. V lost 4 bases, J lost 2 bases, and 11 bases lay in between. The sequence was obtained from a man in his sixties with acute or convalescent COVID-19. The sequenced sample was peripheral blood. The chain couples TRBV27 to TRBJ2-5; D not certain. The chain's CDR3 is CASSSYSPQETQYF. Written as DNA, the CDR3 is TGTGCCAGCAGTTCCTATAGCCCACAAGAGACCCAGTACTTC.